The 4 T cell receptor beta chains below were found in one sample sequenced in a study of molecular identifiers for immune sequencing clone quantification. TCRdb passed the PCR reads through MiXCR, listing each CDR3 protein once. The sample holds about half a million distinct CDR3 sequences, about 25% seen once. The sequenced material came from naive CD8+ T cells from blood, with Jurkat cell RNA spiked in. Sample subset: FACS-sorted CD8+CD4-CCR7+CD45RA+ naive T cells. Source of these receptors: a human donor in good health. Some libraries in this study had Jurkat cell RNA spiked in.

In this sample, this clonotype turned up many times. The chain uses TRBV6-2 or TRBV6-3 and TRBJ2-3; D is ambiguous. V shed 4 bases and J shed 5 bases, with 7 bases lying between them. The CDR3 loop spans 12 amino acids. Germline V gene lookup returns CDR1 MNHEY and CDR2 SVGEGT. CDR3 nucleotides: TGTGCCAGCAGTTCGGTAGGAGATACGCAGTATTTT. Its translation: CASSSVGDTQYF.

This clonotype has only a few counts. The DNA for the CDR3 is TGTGCCAGCAGTTACTCGAGGTCTGGGGGGAACTACGAGCAGTACTTC. Its translation is CASSYSRSGGNYEQYF. This chain links TRBV6-2 or TRBV6-3 with TRBJ2-7; tentative D call: TRBD2 (6 bases). Germline V lookup: CDR1 MNHEY, CDR2 SVGEGT. V lost 0 bases to trimming and J lost 3 bases, with 15 bases between them. The CDR3 runs 16 residues.

This clonotype has more than one count but fewer than ten. CDR3 loop: CASGETSGSAYEQYF. CDR3 bases: TGTGCCAGCGGAGAAACTAGCGGGAGCGCCTACGAGCAGTACTTC. This sequence joins TRBV2 and TRBJ2-7; 11 bases match TRBD2. The CDR3 has 15 residues. Looked up from germline, CDR1 is SNHLY and CDR2 is FYNNEI. Unmatched junction bases numbered 8, after V lost 8 bases and J lost 2 bases.

V is TRBV7-6 and J is TRBJ1-1; the D is unclear. Trimming took off 5 bases at V and 0 bases at J, with 10 bases between the two ends. CDR1 SGHVS and CDR2 FNYEAQ come from the germline V gene. This CDR3 is 14 amino acids long. The CDR3 is CASSVGRMNTEAFF. In DNA form, the CDR3 reads TGTGCCAGCAGCGTAGGAAGGATGAACACTGAAGCTTTCTTT.